This T cell receptor beta chain was recovered during a study of cytomegalovirus exposure and HLA in healthy donors. Germline loops: CDR1 SGHDT, CDR2 YYEEEE. The CDR3 contains 13 residues. V lost 5 bases to trimming and J lost 9 bases, with 17 bases between them. The method was immunoSEQ multiplex PCR; TCRdb's version includes in-frame clones alone and lacks a portion of them. The sample has approximately 64,000 clones; about 89% are singletons. This chain joins TRBV5-6 and TRBJ1-2; D is uncertain. The material sequenced was PBMCs. This sequence was found in a woman under 30 in good health and CMV-seronegative. The CDR3 loop reads CASRVGGSGSYTF. The CDR3 nucleotides are TGTGCCAGCAGAGTGGGCGGATCCGGGAGCTACACCTTC. Full variable domain (missing parts from reference TRBV5-6 and TRBJ1-2): DAGVTQSPTHLIKTRGQQVTLRCSPKSGHDTVSWYQQALGQGPQFIFQYYEEEERQRGNFPDRFSGHQFPNYSSELNVNALLLGDSALYLCASRVGGSGSYTFGSGTRLTVV.